This passage covers 9 T cell receptor beta chains from one sample sequenced in a study of T cell responses to AZD1222 COVID-19 vaccine. Clones were read by immunoSEQ multiplex PCR, and TCRdb kept only the in-frame ones, dropping some. The sample records some 100,000 clones, 70% to 90% being singletons. Source: peripheral blood, taken on day 0 of AZD1222 vaccination. The receptor set was obtained from an adult in good health.

The V gene is TRBV6-5, the J gene TRBJ2-1; D possibly corresponds to TRBD1 (5 bases). From germline, CDR1 is MNHEY and CDR2 SVGAGI. Trimming took 8 bases from V and 3 from J, leaving 14 bases between them. The CDR3 runs 14 residues. CDR3 residues: CASRPRQLYNEQFF. In nucleotides, the CDR3 is TGTGCCAGCCGCCCGAGACAGCTCTACAATGAGCAGTTCTTC.

The rearrangement links TRBV6-2 or TRBV6-3 to TRBJ2-1; D uncertain. Trimming shortened V by 2 bases and J by 7 bases, and 3 bases separated the two germline ends. The CDR3 runs to 11 residues. Germline assignment: CDR1 MNHEY and CDR2 SVGEGT. The CDR3 reads CASSYLNEQFF. The CDR3, as DNA: TGTGCCAGCAGTTACCTTAATGAGCAGTTCTTC.

This chain joins TRBV2 and TRBJ1-1; D is possibly TRBD1 (5 bases). The CDR3 loop spans 13 amino acids. Between the trimmed V and J ends, which lost 5 bases and 4 bases, there was a span of 11 bases. Germline CDR1 is SNHLY and CDR2 is FYNNEI. This CDR3 is CASSRQRFTEAFF. For the CDR3, the DNA is TGTGCCAGCAGTAGACAGAGGTTCACTGAAGCTTTCTTT.

The V call is TRBV29-1, the J call TRBJ2-3, with D unclear. Germline-derived CDR1 and CDR2 are SQVTM and ANQGSEA. The V end lost 5 bases, the J end lost 6 bases, and 15 bases lay between the germline ends. This CDR3 has 13 amino acids. CDR3 in DNA: TGCAGCGTTAAGACAACGCCGAGGGATACGCAGTATTTT. This encodes CSVKTTPRDTQYF.

This clone was picked up a small number of times. V gene TRBV27 combines with J gene TRBJ1-2, with 8 bases identical to TRBD1. CDR1 and CDR2 from the germline V gene are MNHEY and SMNVEV (reference sequence). After removal of 0 bases from V and 5 bases from J, the junction contained 8 bases not matched to a gene. This CDR3 comprises 16 residues. CDR3 protein: CASSLSDRVDLYGYTF. The CDR3 nucleotides are TGTGCCAGCAGTTTATCGGACAGGGTGGACCTATATGGCTACACCTTC.

The gene calls are TRBV3-1 (or the pseudogene TRBV3-2) and TRBJ1-5, with a tentative D call TRBD1 (5 bases). Trimming cost V 3 bases and J 11 bases, with 14 bases left between them. Germline V gives CDR1 LGHDT, CDR2 YNNKEL (reference sequence). The length of the CDR3 is 13 residues. The CDR3, as DNA: TGTGCCAGCAGCCAGCGAGGGGCCTCGACCCAGCATTTT. Translated: CASSQRGASTQHF.

The V gene is TRBV30, the J gene TRBJ1-1; D not certain. The CDR3 contains 12 residues. Trimming took 3 bases from V and 5 from J, leaving 10 bases between them. The germline V gene encodes CDR1 GTSNPN and CDR2 SVGIG (reference sequence). CDR3 protein: CAWRPGETEAFF. In DNA, the CDR3 is TGTGCCTGGAGGCCGGGAGAGACTGAAGCTTTCTTT. Full variable domain (missing parts from reference TRBV30 and TRBJ1-1): SQTIHQWPATLVQPVGSPLSLECTVEGTSNPNLYWYRQAAGRGLQLLFYSVGIGQISSEVPQNLSASRPQDRQFILSSKKLLLSDSGFYLCAWRPGETEAFFGQGTRLTVV.

The chain uses TRBV7-9 and TRBJ2-7; 11 bases map to TRBD2. The V segment lost 8 bases and the J segment 0 bases; nucleotides outside the gene matches: 9. This CDR3 has 16 residues. Germline V gene sequence: CDR1 SEHNR, CDR2 FQNEAQ (reference sequence). The CDR3 reads CASSETSGESSYEQYF. The CDR3 nucleotides are TGTGCCAGCTCGGAGACTAGCGGGGAGAGCTCCTACGAGCAGTACTTC.

The chain uses TRBV5-1 and TRBJ2-5; the D gene is possibly TRBD2 (5 bases). Between the trimmed V and J ends, which lost 0 bases and 5 bases, there was a span of 11 bases. The CDR3 length is 14 residues. Germline assignment: CDR1 SGHRS and CDR2 YFSETQ. The CDR3 is CASSLGLPEETQYF. The CDR3, as DNA: TGCGCCAGCAGCTTGGGACTACCTGAGGAGACCCAGTACTTC.